The 12 T cell receptor beta chains below were found in one sample sequenced in a study of blood T cell repertoires in COVID-19. The repertoire was sequenced with immunoSEQ multiplex PCR; TCRdb's copy has only in-frame clones and lacks some. The sample lists approximately 80,000 clones; more than 60% were seen once. Sequencing was carried out using peripheral blood. The receptors shown here come from a human donor in a cohort sampled during active COVID-19.

The chain is built from TRBV10-3 and TRBJ2-2, with D uncertain. Per the germline V gene, CDR1 is ENHRY and CDR2 is SYGVKD. Trimming stripped 6 bases from V and 0 bases from J, with 8 bases between. The CDR3 contains 14 residues. Written as DNA, the CDR3 is TGTGCCATCAGCTTGCTAGCGAACACCGGGGAGCTGTTTTTT. Its protein product is CAISLLANTGELFF.

V is TRBV24-1 and J is TRBJ2-1, with 8 bases matching TRBD1. This CDR3 contains 16 residues. Trimming took 4 bases from V and 9 from J; bases not matched to a gene: 13. Germline CDR1 is KGHDR and CDR2 is SFDVKD. In DNA, the CDR3 is TGTGCCACCAGTGACACAGGACAGGGAGGCTATATTGAGCAGTTCTTC. Encoded protein: CATSDTGQGGYIEQFF.

The chain uses TRBV6-5 and TRBJ1-5; weak D call: TRBD1 (5 bases). Germline loops: CDR1 MNHEY, CDR2 SVGAGI. CDR3 size: 14 residues. V lost 6 bases, J lost 4 bases, and 13 bases lay in between. Here the CDR3 reads CASRGGGENQPQHF. The CDR3 region has the DNA TGTGCCAGCAGGGGTGGAGGGGAGAATCAGCCCCAGCATTTT.

V gene TRBV7-2 combines with J gene TRBJ2-7; 15 bases are a match to TRBD2. Germline CDR1 is SGHTA and CDR2 is FQGNSA. The CDR3 runs to 18 residues. V dropped 5 bases and J dropped 0; count of bases not matched to a gene: 8. This chain's CDR3 is CASSPGLAGGLASYEQYF. For the CDR3, the DNA is TGTGCCAGCAGCCCAGGACTAGCGGGGGGGCTGGCCTCCTACGAGCAGTACTTC.

This rearrangement joins TRBV9 to TRBJ1-2, with D possibly TRBD1 on 5 matching bases. Germline values: CDR1 SGDLS, CDR2 YYNGEE. The CDR3 extends over 11 amino acids. Trimming left V 4 bases short and J 8 bases short, with 9 bases between. The chain's CDR3 is CASSWQGGYTF. For the CDR3, the DNA is TGTGCCAGCAGCTGGCAGGGAGGCTACACCTTC.

The J gene is TRBJ2-7, the V gene TRBV18, with 8 bases fitting TRBD2. The V gene's germline CDR1 is KGHSH and CDR2 LQKENI. V lost 3 bases and J lost 6; bases outside the gene matches: 4. CDR3 length equals 13 residues. CDR3 DNA: TGTGCCAGCTCACCTTTCGGGGGGGCCGAGCAGTACTTC. Protein: CASSPFGGAEQYF. The full variable domain, completed using reference TRBV18 and TRBJ2-7, is NAGVMQNPRHLVRRRGQEARLRCSPMKGHSHVYWYRQLPEEGLKFMVYLQKENIIDESGMPKERFSAEFPKEGPSILRIQQVVRGDSAAYFCASSPFGGAEQYFGPGTRLTVT.

The chain recombines TRBV7-2 with TRBJ1-2; unclear D gene. Trimming pared 1 base from V and 7 bases from J, leaving 16 bases between. CDR3 size: 15 residues. Germline V gives CDR1 SGHTA, CDR2 FQGNSA. The CDR3 loop reads CASSLEHGFEGGYTF. The CDR3 bases are TGTGCCAGCAGCTTAGAACACGGATTCGAGGGTGGCTACACCTTC.

The chain combines TRBV27 with TRBJ1-2; no clear D. The CDR3 loop spans 14 amino acids. CDR1 MNHEY and CDR2 SMNVEV come from the germline V gene (reference sequence). Trimming took 5 bases from V and 5 from J, leaving 15 bases between them. In nucleotides, the CDR3 is TGTGCCAGCAGTCCTAATTTTGACGGGTATGGCTACACCTTC. Translating gives CASSPNFDGYGYTF.

This clone has only a few counts. The chain joins TRBV2 to TRBJ1-1, with D unclear. CDR3 length equals 13 residues. In germline, CDR1 is SNHLY, CDR2 FYNNEI. Trimming cost V 7 bases and J 3 bases, with 12 bases left between them. CDR3 amino acids: CASTVNVYTEAFF. The CDR3 bases are TGTGCCAGCACGGTTAATGTGTACACTGAAGCTTTCTTT. Complete variable domain (other parts from reference TRBV2 and TRBJ1-1): EPEVTQTPSHQVTQMGQEVILRCVPISNHLYFYWYRQILGQKVEFLVSFYNNEISEKSEIFDDQFSVERPDGSNFTLKIRSTKLEDSAMYFCASTVNVYTEAFFGQGTRLTVV.

This clone was observed once. This chain uses TRBV6-5 with TRBJ2-7, with a tentative D call TRBD2 (6 bases). CDR1 and CDR2 from the germline V gene are MNHEY and SVGAGI. This CDR3 is 15 amino acids long. V was shortened by 2 bases and J by 3 bases, with 14 bases between the two germline ends. CDR3 bases: TGTGCCAGCAGTTACACAGGAGGGGCCCACTACGAGCAGTACTTC. Residues: CASSYTGGAHYEQYF.

J is TRBJ2-7 and V is TRBV27; a weak D match, TRBD2 (5 bases). From germline, CDR1 is MNHEY and CDR2 SMNVEV (reference sequence). This CDR3 spans 14 amino acids. Trimming pared 7 bases from V and 0 bases from J, leaving 13 bases between. The CDR3 region has the DNA TGTGCCAGCAATCGCGGAGGAAGCTCCTACGAGCAGTACTTC. It is translated as CASNRGGSSYEQYF.

The chain combines TRBV7-8 with TRBJ2-7; no clear D. The CDR3 is 14 amino acids. V lost 1 base to trimming and J lost 0 bases, with 7 bases between them. The V gene's germline CDR1 is SGHVS and CDR2 FQNEAQ. The CDR3 loop reads CASSLGKSSYEQYF. In DNA, the CDR3 is TGTGCCAGCAGCTTAGGAAAGAGCTCCTACGAGCAGTACTTC.